This T cell receptor beta chain originates from a study of cytomegalovirus exposure and HLA in healthy donors. The J segment lost 1 base and the V segment lost 9 bases, leaving 9 bases of the junction unmatched. The CDR3 is 15 amino acids. Germline loops: CDR1 LNHDA, CDR2 SQIVND (reference sequence). Worth noting for this clone: No antigen is known for it.

Overall study findings and caveats: Cytomegalovirus-associated TCR beta chains were listed, numbering roughly 150. Immune exposure information available was restricted to CMV serostatus.

The PCR ran on 60 Vbeta and 13 Jbeta primers. Profiled with immunoSEQ multiplex PCR; TCRdb holds only in-frame clones, not every one. Of some 160,000 clones listed, roughly 85% were seen once; the top ten hold approximately 0.7%. Sequencing used PBMCs. The chain is built from TRBV19 and TRBJ1-5, with 7 bases lining up with TRBD1. The sequence derives from a woman in her 40s in good health and CMV-seronegative. The CDR3 DNA is TGTGCCAGCACCCGTACAGGGGTGAGCAATCAGCCCCAGCATTTT. This gives the protein CASTRTGVSNQPQHF.